The following is a T cell receptor (beta chain) sequence with its context. Researchers divided each subset's genomic DNA evenly across several immunoSEQ plates. The table came from immunoSEQ multiplex PCR; TCRdb's copy has only in-frame clones and leaves some out. The repertoire holds over 400,000 clones, with about 85% as singletons. The sample belongs to a study of shared clonotypes between healthy human individuals. The CDR3 runs to 15 residues. V was pared by 2 bases and J by 1 base, with 8 bases between. Germline CDR1 SGHTA, CDR2 FQGNSA. Sequenced sample: PBMCs. This clonotype was sampled from a woman in her thirties or forties in good health. Some clones in this sample may be carry-over from other donors' samples. V usage is TRBV7-2 and J usage is TRBJ2-2; D is undetermined. CDR3 loop: CASSLWWGNTGELFF. DNA of the CDR3: TGTGCCAGCAGCTTATGGTGGGGGAACACCGGGGAGCTGTTTTTT. Together with reference TRBV7-2 and TRBJ2-2, the CDR3 gives the full variable domain: GAGVSQSPSNKVTEKGKDVELRCDPISGHTALYWYRQSLGQGLEFLIYFQGNSAPDKSGLPSDRFSAERTGGSVSTLTIQRTQQEDSAVYLCASSLWWGNTGELFFGEGSRLTVL.